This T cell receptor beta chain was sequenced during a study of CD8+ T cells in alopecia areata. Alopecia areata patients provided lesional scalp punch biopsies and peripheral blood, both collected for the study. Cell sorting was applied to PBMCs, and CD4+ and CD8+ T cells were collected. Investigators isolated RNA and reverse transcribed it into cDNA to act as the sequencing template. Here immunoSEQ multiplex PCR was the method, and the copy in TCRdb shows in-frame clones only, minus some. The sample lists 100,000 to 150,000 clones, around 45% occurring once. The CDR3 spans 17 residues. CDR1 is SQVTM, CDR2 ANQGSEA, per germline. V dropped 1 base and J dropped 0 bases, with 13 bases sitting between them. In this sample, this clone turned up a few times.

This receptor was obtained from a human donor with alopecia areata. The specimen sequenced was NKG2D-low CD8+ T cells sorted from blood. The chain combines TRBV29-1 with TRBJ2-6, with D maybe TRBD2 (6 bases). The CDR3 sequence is CSVEARRGISGANVLTF. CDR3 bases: TGCAGCGTTGAAGCCAGGCGGGGTATCTCTGGGGCCAACGTCCTGACTTTC.